The source of this T cell receptor (beta chain) is a study of blood T cell repertoires in COVID-19. Looking at the study overall: Collection of acute and convalescent COVID-19 samples took place in the United States, Italy and Spain.

Note on this clone: One junction end does not reproduce the germline sequence, and a read error may be involved.

The assay was immunoSEQ multiplex PCR, and TCRdb's table has in-frame clones only and misses some. The top ten hold about 6% of the sample, which has approximately 75,000 clones, 86% seen once. There are 12 residues in the CDR3. Germline CDR1 SGHAT, CDR2 FQDESV (reference sequence). The rearrangement joins TRBV11-1 to TRBJ2-7; D is perhaps TRBD1 (6 bases). The sequenced sample was peripheral blood. This TCR was sampled from an elderly man with COVID-19, enrolled during active disease. CDR3 bases: TGTGCCAGCAGTTCTGAACGAGGGACACGGAACTTC. Translated, it gives CASSSERGTRNF. The variable domain in full, with the rest retrieved from reference TRBV11-1 and TRBJ2-7, is EAEVAQSPRYKITEKSQAVAFWCDPISGHATLYWYRQILGQGPELLVQFQDESVVDDSQLPKDRFSAERLKGVDSTLKIQPAELGDSAMYLCASSSERGTRNFGPGTRLTVT.